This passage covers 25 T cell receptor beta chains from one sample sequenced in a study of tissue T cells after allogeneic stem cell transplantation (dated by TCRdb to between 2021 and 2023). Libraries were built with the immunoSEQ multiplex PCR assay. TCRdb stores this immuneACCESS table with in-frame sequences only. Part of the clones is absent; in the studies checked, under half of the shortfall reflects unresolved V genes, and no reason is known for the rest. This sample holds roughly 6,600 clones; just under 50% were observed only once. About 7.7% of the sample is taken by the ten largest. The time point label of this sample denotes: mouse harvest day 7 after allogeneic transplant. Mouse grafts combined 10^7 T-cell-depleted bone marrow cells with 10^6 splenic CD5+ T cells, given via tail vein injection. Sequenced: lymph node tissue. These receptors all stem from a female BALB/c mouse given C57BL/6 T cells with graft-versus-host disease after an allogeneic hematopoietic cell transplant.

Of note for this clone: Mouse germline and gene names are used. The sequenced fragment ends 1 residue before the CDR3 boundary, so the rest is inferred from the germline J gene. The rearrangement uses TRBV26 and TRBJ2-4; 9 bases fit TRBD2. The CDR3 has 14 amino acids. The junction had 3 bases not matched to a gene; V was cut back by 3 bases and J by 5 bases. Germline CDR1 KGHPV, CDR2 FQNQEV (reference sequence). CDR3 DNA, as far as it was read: TGTGCCAGCAGTCTAACTGGGGGGAGAAACACCTTGTAC. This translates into CASSLTGGRNTLY. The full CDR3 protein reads CASSLTGGRNTLYF.

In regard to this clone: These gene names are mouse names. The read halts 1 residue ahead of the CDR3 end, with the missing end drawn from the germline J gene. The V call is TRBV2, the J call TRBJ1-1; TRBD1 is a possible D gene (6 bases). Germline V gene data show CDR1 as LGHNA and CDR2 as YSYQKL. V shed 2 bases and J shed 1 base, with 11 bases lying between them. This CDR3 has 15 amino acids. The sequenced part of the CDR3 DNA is TGTGCCAGCAGCCAACCTAAGGGACAAAACACAGAAGTCTTC. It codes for CASSQPKGQNTEVF. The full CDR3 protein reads CASSQPKGQNTEVFF.

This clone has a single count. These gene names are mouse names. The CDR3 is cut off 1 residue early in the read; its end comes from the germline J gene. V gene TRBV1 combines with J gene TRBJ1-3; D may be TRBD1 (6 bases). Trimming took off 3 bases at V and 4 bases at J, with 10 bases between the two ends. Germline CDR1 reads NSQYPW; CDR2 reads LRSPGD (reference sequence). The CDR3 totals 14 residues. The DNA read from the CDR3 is TGCACCTGCAGTGCGCGACAGGCGGGAAATACGCTCTAT. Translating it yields CTCSARQAGNTLY. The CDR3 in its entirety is CTCSARQAGNTLYF.

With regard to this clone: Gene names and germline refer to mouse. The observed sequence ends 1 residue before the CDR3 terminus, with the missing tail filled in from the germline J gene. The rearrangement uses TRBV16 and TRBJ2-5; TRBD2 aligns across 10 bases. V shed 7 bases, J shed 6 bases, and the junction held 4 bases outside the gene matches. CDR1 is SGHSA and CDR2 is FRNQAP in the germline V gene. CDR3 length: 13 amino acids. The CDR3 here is CASTWGGVDTQYF. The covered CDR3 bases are TGTGCAAGCACCTGGGGGGGCGTTGACACCCAGTAC.

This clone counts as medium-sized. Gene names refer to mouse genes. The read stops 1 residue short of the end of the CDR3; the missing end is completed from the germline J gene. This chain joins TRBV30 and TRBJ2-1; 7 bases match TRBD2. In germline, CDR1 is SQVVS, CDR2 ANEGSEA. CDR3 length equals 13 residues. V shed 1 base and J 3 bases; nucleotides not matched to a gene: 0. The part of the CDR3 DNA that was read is TGTAGTTCTAGAGGGGGGGGCTATGCTGAGCAGTTC. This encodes CSSRGGGYAEQF. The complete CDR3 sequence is CSSRGGGYAEQFF.

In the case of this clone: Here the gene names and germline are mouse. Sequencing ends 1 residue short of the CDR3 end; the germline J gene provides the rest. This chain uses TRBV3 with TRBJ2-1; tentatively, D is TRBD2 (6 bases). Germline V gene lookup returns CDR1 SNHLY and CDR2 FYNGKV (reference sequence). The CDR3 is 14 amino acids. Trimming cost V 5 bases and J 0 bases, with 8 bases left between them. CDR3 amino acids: CASSLWGNYAEQFF. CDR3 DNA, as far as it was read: TGTGCCAGCAGCCTCTGGGGTAACTATGCTGAGCAGTTC.

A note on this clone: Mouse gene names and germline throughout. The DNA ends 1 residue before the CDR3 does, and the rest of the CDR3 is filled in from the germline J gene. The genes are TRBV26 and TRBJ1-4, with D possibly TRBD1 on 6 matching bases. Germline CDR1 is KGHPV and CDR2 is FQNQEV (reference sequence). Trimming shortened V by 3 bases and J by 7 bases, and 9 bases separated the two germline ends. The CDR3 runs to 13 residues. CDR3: CASSLTGSERLFF. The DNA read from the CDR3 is TGTGCCAGCAGTCTCACAGGGTCCGAAAGATTATTT.

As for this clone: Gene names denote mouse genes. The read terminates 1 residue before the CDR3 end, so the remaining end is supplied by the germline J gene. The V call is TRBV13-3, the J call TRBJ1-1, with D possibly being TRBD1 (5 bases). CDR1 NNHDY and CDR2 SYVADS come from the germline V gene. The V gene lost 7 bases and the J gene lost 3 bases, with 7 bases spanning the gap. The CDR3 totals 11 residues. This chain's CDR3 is CASGADTEVFF. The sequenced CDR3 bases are TGTGCCAGCGGGGCAGACACAGAAGTCTTC.

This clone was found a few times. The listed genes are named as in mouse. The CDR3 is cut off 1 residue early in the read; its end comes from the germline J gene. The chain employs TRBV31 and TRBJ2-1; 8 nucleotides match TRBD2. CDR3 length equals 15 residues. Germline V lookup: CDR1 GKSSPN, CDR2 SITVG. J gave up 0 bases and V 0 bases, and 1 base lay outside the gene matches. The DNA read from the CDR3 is TGTGCCTGGAGTCTCTGGGGGGATAACTATGCTGAGCAGTTC. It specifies CAWSLWGDNYAEQF. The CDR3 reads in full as CAWSLWGDNYAEQFF.

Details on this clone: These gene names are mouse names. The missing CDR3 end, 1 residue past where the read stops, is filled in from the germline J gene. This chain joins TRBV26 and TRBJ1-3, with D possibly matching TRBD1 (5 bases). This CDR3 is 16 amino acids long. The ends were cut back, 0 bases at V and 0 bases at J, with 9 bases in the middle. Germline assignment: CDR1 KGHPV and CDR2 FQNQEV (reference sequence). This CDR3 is CASSLSGQNSGNTLYF. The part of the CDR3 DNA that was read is TGTGCCAGCAGTCTGTCAGGACAAAATTCTGGAAATACGCTCTAT.

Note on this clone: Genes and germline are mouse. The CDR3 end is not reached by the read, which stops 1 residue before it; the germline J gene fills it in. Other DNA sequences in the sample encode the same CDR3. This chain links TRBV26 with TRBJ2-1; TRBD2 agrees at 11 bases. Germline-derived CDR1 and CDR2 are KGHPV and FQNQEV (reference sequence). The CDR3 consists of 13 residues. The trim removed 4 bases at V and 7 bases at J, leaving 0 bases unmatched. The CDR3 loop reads CASSRTGGAEQFF. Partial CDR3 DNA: TGTGCCAGCAGTCGGACTGGGGGGGCTGAGCAGTTC.

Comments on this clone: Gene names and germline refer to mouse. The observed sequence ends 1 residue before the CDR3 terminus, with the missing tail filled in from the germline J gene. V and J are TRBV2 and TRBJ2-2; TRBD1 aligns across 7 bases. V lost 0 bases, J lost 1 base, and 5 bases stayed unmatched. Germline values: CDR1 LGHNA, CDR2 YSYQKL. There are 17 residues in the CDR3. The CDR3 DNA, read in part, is TGTGCCAGCAGCCAAGAATGGGCAGGGGGAAACACCGGGCAGCTCTAC. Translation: CASSQEWAGGNTGQLY. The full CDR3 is CASSQEWAGGNTGQLYF.

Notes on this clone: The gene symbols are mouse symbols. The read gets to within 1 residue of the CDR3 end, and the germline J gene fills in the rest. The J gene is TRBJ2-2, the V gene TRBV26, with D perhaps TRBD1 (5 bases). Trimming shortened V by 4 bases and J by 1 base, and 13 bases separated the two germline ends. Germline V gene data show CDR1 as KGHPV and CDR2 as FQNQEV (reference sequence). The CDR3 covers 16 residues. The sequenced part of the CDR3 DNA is TGTGCCAGCAGTCCCAGCCAGGGAAGAAACACCGGGCAGCTCTAC. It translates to CASSPSQGRNTGQLY. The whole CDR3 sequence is CASSPSQGRNTGQLYF.

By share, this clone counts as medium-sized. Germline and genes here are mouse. The CDR3 here is CASSLDHNNQAPLF. CDR3 DNA, as far as it was read: TGTGCAAGCAGCTTAGACCATAACAACCAGGCTCCGCTT. The gene calls are TRBV16 and TRBJ1-5; D remains unclear. The missing CDR3 end, 1 residue past where the read stops, is filled in from the germline J gene. From germline, CDR1 is SGHSA and CDR2 FRNQAP. The CDR3 runs to 14 residues. Trimming removed 0 bases from V and 0 bases from J, with 3 bases in between.

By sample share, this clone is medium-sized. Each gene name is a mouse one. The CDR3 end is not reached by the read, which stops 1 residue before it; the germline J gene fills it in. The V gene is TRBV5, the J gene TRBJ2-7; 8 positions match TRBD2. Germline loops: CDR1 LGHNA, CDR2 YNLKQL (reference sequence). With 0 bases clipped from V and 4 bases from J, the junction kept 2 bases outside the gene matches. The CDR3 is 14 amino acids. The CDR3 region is CASSQEMGGYEQYF. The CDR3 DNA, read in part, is TGTGCCAGCAGCCAAGAGATGGGGGGGTATGAACAGTAC.

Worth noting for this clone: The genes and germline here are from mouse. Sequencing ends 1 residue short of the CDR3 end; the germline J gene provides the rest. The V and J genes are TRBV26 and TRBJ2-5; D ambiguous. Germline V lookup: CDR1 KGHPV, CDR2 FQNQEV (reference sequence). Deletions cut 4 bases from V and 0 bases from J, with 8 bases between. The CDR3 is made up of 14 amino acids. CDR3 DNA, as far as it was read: TGTGCCAGCAGTCAACAGTTTAACCAAGACACCCAGTAC. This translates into CASSQQFNQDTQY. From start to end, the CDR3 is CASSQQFNQDTQYF. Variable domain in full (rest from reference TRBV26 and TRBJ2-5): NSKVIQTPRYLVKGQGQKAKMRCIPEKGHPVVFWYQQNKNNEFKFLINFQNQEVLQQIDMTEKRFSAECPSNSPCSLEIQSSEAGDSALYLCASSQQFNQDTQYFGPGTRLLVL.

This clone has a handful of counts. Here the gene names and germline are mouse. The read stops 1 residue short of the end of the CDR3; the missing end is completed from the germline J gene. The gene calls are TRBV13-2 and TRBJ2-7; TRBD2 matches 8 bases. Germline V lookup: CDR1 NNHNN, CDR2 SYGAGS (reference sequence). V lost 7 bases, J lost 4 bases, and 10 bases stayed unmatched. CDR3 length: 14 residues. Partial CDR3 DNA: TGTGCCAGCAGTGGCGGGACTGGTCCTTATGAACAGTAC. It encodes CASSGGTGPYEQY. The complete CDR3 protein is CASSGGTGPYEQYF.

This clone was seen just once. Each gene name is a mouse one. CDR3 region: CASSPRYYAEQFF. The CDR3 bases that were read are TGTGCCAGCAGTCCCAGATACTATGCTGAGCAGTTC. The chain links TRBV26 to TRBJ2-1; the D is unclear. The CDR3 is cut off 1 residue early in the read; its end comes from the germline J gene. The CDR3 covers 13 residues. Germline loops: CDR1 KGHPV, CDR2 FQNQEV (reference sequence). Trimming stripped 4 bases from V and 2 bases from J, with 6 bases between. Complete variable domain (other parts from reference TRBV26 and TRBJ2-1): NSKVIQTPRYLVKGQGQKAKMRCIPEKGHPVVFWYQQNKNNEFKFLINFQNQEVLQQIDMTEKRFSAECPSNSPCSLEIQSSEAGDSALYLCASSPRYYAEQFFGPGTRLTVL.

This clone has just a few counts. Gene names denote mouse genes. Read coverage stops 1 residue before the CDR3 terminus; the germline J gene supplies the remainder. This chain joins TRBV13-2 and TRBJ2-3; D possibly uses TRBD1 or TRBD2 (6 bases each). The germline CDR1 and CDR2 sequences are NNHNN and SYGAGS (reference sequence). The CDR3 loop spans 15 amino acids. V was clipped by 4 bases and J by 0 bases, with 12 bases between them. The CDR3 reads CASGLGGTSAETLYF. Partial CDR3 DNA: TGTGCCAGCGGTCTTGGGGGCACTAGTGCAGAAACGCTGTAT.

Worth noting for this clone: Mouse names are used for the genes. Partial CDR3 DNA: TGTGCCAGCAGTCTTTACAGGGGTGAGGGCACAGAAGTCTTC. It encodes CASSLYRGEGTEVF. The whole CDR3 protein is CASSLYRGEGTEVFF. The chain combines TRBV26 with TRBJ1-1; 7 positions match TRBD1. Coverage ceases 1 residue before the CDR3 finishes, and the germline J gene fills in the end. In germline, CDR1 is KGHPV, CDR2 FQNQEV (reference sequence). The CDR3 runs 15 residues. The trim removed 3 bases at V and 4 bases at J, leaving 8 bases unmatched.

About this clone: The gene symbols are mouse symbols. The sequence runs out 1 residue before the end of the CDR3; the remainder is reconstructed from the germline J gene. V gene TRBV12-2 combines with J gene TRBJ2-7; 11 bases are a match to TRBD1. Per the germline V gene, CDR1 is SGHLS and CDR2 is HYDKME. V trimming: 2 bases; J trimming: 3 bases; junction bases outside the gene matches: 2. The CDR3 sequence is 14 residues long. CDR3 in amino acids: CASSPGTGGYEQYF. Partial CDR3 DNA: TGTGCCAGCTCTCCCGGGACAGGGGGCTATGAACAGTAC.

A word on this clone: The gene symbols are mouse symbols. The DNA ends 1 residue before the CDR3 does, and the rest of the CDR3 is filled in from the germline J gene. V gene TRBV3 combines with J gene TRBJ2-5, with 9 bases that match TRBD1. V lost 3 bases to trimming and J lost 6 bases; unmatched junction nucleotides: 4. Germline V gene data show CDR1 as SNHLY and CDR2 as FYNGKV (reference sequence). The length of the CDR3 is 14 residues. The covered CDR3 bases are TGTGCCAGCAGCTTGACAGGGGGGAGGGACACCCAGTAC. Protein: CASSLTGGRDTQY. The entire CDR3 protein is CASSLTGGRDTQYF.

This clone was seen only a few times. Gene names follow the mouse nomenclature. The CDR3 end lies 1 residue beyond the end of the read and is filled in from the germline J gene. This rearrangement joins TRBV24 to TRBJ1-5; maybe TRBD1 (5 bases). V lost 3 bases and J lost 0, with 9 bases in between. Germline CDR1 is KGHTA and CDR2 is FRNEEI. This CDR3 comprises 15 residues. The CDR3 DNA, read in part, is TGTGCCAGCAGTCTCCGACAGAATAACAACCAGGCTCCGCTT. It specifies CASSLRQNNNQAPL. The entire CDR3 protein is CASSLRQNNNQAPLF.

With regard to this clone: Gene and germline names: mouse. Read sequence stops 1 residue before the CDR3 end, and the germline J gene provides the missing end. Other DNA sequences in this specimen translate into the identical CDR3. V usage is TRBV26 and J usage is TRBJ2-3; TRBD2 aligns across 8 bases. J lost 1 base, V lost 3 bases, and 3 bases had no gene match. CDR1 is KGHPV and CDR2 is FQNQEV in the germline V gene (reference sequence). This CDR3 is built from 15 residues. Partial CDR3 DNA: TGTGCCAGCAGTCTTCGGGGGGGCGGTGCAGAAACGCTGTAT. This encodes CASSLRGGGAETLY. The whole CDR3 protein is CASSLRGGGAETLYF.

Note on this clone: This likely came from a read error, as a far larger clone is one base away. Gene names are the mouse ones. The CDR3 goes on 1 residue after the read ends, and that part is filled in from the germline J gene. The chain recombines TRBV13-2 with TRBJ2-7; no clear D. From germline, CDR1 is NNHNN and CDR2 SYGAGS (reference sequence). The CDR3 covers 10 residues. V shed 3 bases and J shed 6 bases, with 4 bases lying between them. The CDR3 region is CASGGCEQYF. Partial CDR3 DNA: TGTGCCAGCGGTGGGTGTGAACAGTAC.